A selection of T cell receptor beta chains follows, all from one sample in a study of blood T cells in healthy people across ages. Using its own MiXCR run on the 5' RACE reads, TCRdb lists one record per CDR3 protein. Found here are hundreds of thousands of distinct CDR3 sequences, about 42% of them singletons; the top ten hold roughly 20%. The sequenced material came from blood. The source of these receptors is a man at least 80 years old in good health. CDR3s include the opening cysteine and the closing phenylalanine or tryptophan. A D gene is named only where the DNA matches it firmly. Not every row has a clone size; where given, it reads once, few, many or a size class.

j_gene: TRBJ2-3; v_gene: TRBV4-2; abundance: many; d_gene: .; CDR3aa: CASSHDIQGMGGTDTQYF; CDR3nt: TGTGCCAGCAGCCACGACATTCAGGGGATGGGGGGCACAGATACGCAGTATTTT
j_gene: TRBJ2-4; v_gene: TRBV18; abundance: .; d_gene: .; CDR3aa: CASSPPAAKNIQYF; CDR3nt: TGTGCCAGCTCACCACCGGCGGCCAAAAACATTCAGTACTTC
j_gene: TRBJ2-7; v_gene: TRBV4-3; abundance: few; d_gene: .; CDR3aa: CASSQVLGGHEQYF; CDR3nt: TGCGCCAGCAGCCAAGTGTTGGGGGGCCACGAGCAGTACTTC
j_gene: TRBJ2-7; v_gene: TRBV20-1; abundance: .; d_gene: .; CDR3aa: CSAKDRPDYEQYF; CDR3nt: TGCAGTGCTAAAGACAGGCCGGACTACGAGCAGTACTTC
j_gene: TRBJ2-1; v_gene: TRBV28; abundance: .; d_gene: .; CDR3aa: CASRPIPRYPRSYNEQFF; CDR3nt: TGTGCCAGCAGACCTATCCCGAGGTATCCGAGGTCCTACAATGAGCAGTTCTTC
j_gene: TRBJ1-5; v_gene: TRBV6-5; abundance: few; d_gene: TRBD1; CDR3aa: CASSYGQGNQPQHF; CDR3nt: TGTGCCAGCAGCTACGGACAGGGGAATCAGCCCCAGCATTTT
j_gene: TRBJ2-1; v_gene: TRBV20-1; abundance: few; d_gene: TRBD2; CDR3aa: CSAPPGSGRPNEQFF; CDR3nt: TGCAGTGCTCCTCCGGGGAGCGGGAGGCCAAATGAGCAGTTCTTC
j_gene: TRBJ2-5; v_gene: TRBV20-1; abundance: .; d_gene: .; CDR3aa: CSALTGMSQETQYF; CDR3nt: TGCAGTGCCTTGACTGGGATGTCCCAAGAGACCCAGTACTTC
j_gene: TRBJ2-7; v_gene: TRBV7-8; abundance: few; d_gene: TRBD1; CDR3aa: CASSLSSPTGGSYEQYF; CDR3nt: TGTGCCAGCAGCTTATCTAGCCCTACAGGGGGTTCCTACGAGCAGTACTTC
j_gene: TRBJ2-6; v_gene: TRBV6-6; abundance: .; d_gene: TRBD1; CDR3aa: CASRSTGAGANVLTF; CDR3nt: TGTGCCAGCAGATCGACAGGGGCTGGGGCCAACGTCCTGACTTTC
j_gene: TRBJ1-1; v_gene: TRBV7-2; abundance: .; d_gene: .; CDR3aa: CASSRDRDRFDAFF; CDR3nt: TGTGCCAGCAGCCGAGACCGGGACCGGTTCGACGCTTTCTTT
j_gene: TRBJ2-5; v_gene: TRBV6-5; abundance: .; d_gene: .; CDR3aa: CASSRSGTRQETQYF; CDR3nt: TGTGCCAGCAGTCGGAGTGGTACCCGCCAAGAGACCCAGTACTTC
j_gene: TRBJ2-4; v_gene: TRBV7-3; abundance: .; d_gene: .; CDR3aa: CASSPWELLAKNIQYF; CDR3nt: TGTGCCAGCAGCCCCTGGGAACTTTTAGCCAAAAACATTCAGTACTTC
j_gene: TRBJ2-4; v_gene: TRBV5-6; abundance: few; d_gene: .; CDR3aa: CASARWALAKNIQYF; CDR3nt: TGTGCCAGCGCGAGGTGGGCTCTAGCCAAAAACATTCAGTACTTC
j_gene: TRBJ2-3; v_gene: TRBV2; abundance: .; d_gene: .; CDR3aa: CATQFGTTSTDTQYF; CDR3nt: TGTGCCACTCAGTTTGGGACCACAAGCACAGATACGCAGTATTTT
j_gene: TRBJ2-5; v_gene: TRBV3-1; abundance: .; d_gene: TRBD1; CDR3aa: CASSPQTTGAETQYF; CDR3nt: TGTGCCAGCAGCCCCCAGACCACAGGGGCAGAGACCCAGTACTTC